This T cell receptor (beta chain) was sequenced for a study of T cell responses to AZD1222 COVID-19 vaccine. A remark on this clone: Its antigen is not known.

The V gene's germline CDR1 is SGHTA and CDR2 FQGTGA. The germline V and J ends were trimmed by 1 base and 5 bases, with 6 bases remaining between them. The CDR3 is 13 residues long. Study-level results: AZD1222 recipients seropositive at baseline numbered only six or seven. The peak T cell response came first, and repertoires were sampled only after it. Spike as a whole was targeted by vaccine-associated CD4 TCRs, dominant at 160-218 and 743-854. It should be noted that donors were predominantly white British and more often female, and clonal diversity was possibly underestimated.

The data were produced by immunoSEQ multiplex PCR, yet TCRdb's version contains in-frame clones alone and is incomplete. Of about 140,000 clones detected, roughly 89% appear once; the ten largest clones hold around 6.9%. Here the sequenced sample was peripheral blood, taken 28 days after the second dose of the MenACWY control vaccine. The gene calls are TRBV7-3 and TRBJ2-1; D is uncertain. The receptor comes from an adult who received the MenACWY meningococcal vaccine as a control. CDR3 sequence: CASSLNGNNEQFF. The CDR3 bases are TGTGCCAGCAGCTTAAACGGCAACAATGAGCAGTTCTTC.